The 6 T cell receptor beta chains presented below share a single source sample, sequenced in a study of T cell responses to AZD1222 COVID-19 vaccine. TCRdb keeps only in-frame clones here, not all; method: immunoSEQ multiplex PCR. The table lists fewer than 300,000 clones, over 85% of them singletons. This sample comprised peripheral blood, obtained on day 0 of AZD1222 vaccination. The origin of the receptors is an adult in good health.

V is TRBV28 and J is TRBJ1-5, with D uncertain. Germline V lookup: CDR1 MDHEN, CDR2 SYDVKM. Between the trimmed V and J ends, which lost 6 bases and 9 bases, there was a span of 18 bases. This CDR3 has 14 residues. CDR3 region: CASRVREPISPQHF. The CDR3 nucleotides are TGTGCCAGCAGAGTCCGGGAGCCGATATCGCCCCAGCATTTT.

This chain uses TRBV6-5 with TRBJ2-1; D is unclear. This CDR3 spans 13 amino acids. Looked up from germline, CDR1 is MNHEY and CDR2 is SVGAGI. The V end lost 6 bases, the J end lost 6 bases, and 12 bases lay between the germline ends. Written as DNA, the CDR3 is TGTGCCAGCAGCCCCAACCCAAGCAATGAGCAGTTCTTC. It codes for CASSPNPSNEQFF.

This clone has only one observation. The chain employs TRBV5-1 and TRBJ2-2; the D gene is possibly TRBD1 (5 bases). In germline, CDR1 is SGHRS, CDR2 YFSETQ. The CDR3 has 15 residues. Trimming shortened V by 3 bases and J by 2 bases, and 11 bases separated the two germline ends. CDR3 coding DNA: TGCGCCAGCAGCTACTGGACATCAAACACCGGGGAGCTGTTTTTT. This encodes CASSYWTSNTGELFF.

V and J are TRBV11-2 and TRBJ2-1; a weak D match, TRBD2 (5 bases). The V gene's germline CDR1 is SGHAT and CDR2 FQNNGV. V was cut by 1 base and J by 12 bases, with 13 bases left in between. The CDR3 is made up of 13 amino acids. The CDR3 DNA is TGTGCCAGCAGCTTAGGGGTAGGCCGGGGGCAGTTCTTC. It yields the protein CASSLGVGRGQFF.

The chain links TRBV6-2 or TRBV6-3 to TRBJ2-7; D is unresolved. The CDR3 totals 11 residues. Trimming removed 5 bases from V and 11 bases from J, with 13 bases in between. CDR1 and CDR2 (germline): MNHEY, SVGEGT. CDR3 in amino acids: CASSLQWSKYF. The CDR3, as DNA: TGTGCCAGCAGTCTACAGTGGAGCAAGTACTTC.

CDR3 DNA: TGTGCCAGCAGCCCCCGCGGGGGGGTCCGGACCGGGGAGCTGTTTTTT. Translation: CASSPRGGVRTGELFF. The chain links TRBV3-1 (or the pseudogene TRBV3-2) to TRBJ2-2; 9 bases are a match to TRBD2. Germline assignment: CDR1 LGHDT and CDR2 YNNKEL (reference sequence). CDR3 length equals 16 residues. J lost 5 bases, V lost 4 bases, and 8 bases had no gene match.